This T cell receptor (beta chain) was identified during a study of blood T cell repertoires in COVID-19. Study at large: PBMCs, B-cell-depleted T cells, or T cells provided the cDNA or gDNA that made up the material.

The CDR3 totals 13 residues. The germline V gene encodes CDR1 MNHEY and CDR2 SMNVEV (reference sequence). V lost 4 bases to trimming and J lost 4 bases; unmatched junction nucleotides: 3. Methods used by the authors: It was from reference gene primer amplification that nucleated cell counts were estimated. Generated by immunoSEQ multiplex PCR, the TCRdb table keeps only in-frame clones and is missing some. From that table come the V and J calls and clone size; the DNA was used to work out D and trimming. Of a few hundred thousand clones listed, around nine tenths are singletons. The sequence derives from a human donor in a cohort sampled during active COVID-19. The sequenced sample consisted of peripheral blood. The chain has TRBV27 and TRBJ2-5; 7 bases are a match to TRBD1. Written as DNA, the CDR3 is TGTGCCAGCAGTTCCCGGGACAGAGAGACCCAGTACTTC. Encoded protein: CASSSRDRETQYF.